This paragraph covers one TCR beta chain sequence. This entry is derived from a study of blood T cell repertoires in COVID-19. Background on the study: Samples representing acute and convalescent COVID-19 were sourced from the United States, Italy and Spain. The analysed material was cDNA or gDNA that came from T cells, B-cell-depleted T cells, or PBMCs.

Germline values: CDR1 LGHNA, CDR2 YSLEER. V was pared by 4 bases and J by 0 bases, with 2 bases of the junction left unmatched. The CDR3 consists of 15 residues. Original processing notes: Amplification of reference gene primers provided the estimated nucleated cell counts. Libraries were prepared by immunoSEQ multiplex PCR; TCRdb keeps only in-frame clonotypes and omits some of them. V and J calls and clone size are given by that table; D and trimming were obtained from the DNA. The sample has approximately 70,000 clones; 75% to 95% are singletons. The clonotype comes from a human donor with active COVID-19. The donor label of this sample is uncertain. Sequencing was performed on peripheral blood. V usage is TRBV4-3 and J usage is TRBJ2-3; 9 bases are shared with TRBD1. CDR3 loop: CASSPGTGSTDTQYF. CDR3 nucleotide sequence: TGCGCCAGCAGCCCCGGGACAGGGAGCACAGATACGCAGTATTTT.